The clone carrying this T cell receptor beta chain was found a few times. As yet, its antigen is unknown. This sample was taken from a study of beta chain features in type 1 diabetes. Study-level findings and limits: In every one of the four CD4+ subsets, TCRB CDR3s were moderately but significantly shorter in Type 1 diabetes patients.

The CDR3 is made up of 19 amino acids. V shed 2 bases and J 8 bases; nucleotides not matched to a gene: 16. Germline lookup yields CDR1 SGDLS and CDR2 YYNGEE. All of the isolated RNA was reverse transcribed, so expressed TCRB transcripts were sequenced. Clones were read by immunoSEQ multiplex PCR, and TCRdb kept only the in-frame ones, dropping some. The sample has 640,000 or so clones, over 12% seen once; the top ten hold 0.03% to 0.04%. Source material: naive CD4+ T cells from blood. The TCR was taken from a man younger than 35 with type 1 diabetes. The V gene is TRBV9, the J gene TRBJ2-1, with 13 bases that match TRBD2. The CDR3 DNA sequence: TGTGCCAGCAGCGTCCGGCAATCCTGGACTAGCGGGAGTCGGGATGAGCAGTTCTTC. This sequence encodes CASSVRQSWTSGSRDEQFF.